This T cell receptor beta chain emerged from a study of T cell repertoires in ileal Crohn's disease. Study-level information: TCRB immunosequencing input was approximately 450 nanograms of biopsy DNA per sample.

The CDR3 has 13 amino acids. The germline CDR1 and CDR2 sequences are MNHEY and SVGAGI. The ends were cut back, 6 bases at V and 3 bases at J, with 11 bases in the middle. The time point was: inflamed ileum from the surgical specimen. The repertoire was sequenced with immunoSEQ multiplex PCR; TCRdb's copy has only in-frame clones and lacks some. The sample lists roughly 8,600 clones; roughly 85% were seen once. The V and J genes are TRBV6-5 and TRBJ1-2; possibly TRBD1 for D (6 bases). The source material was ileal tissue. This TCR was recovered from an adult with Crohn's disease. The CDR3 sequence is CASSPDRDYGYTF. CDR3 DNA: TGTGCCAGCAGCCCGGACAGAGACTATGGCTACACCTTC.